This is a list of T cell receptor beta chains from one sample in a study of T cell responses to AZD1222 COVID-19 vaccine. Only in-frame clones appear in the TCRdb table, and some are missing; sequencing was by immunoSEQ multiplex PCR. The data hold about 140,000 clones, with approximately 85% observed a single time. The sample consisted of peripheral blood, taken 28 days after the second dose of the MenACWY control vaccine. The receptors originated from an adult who received the MenACWY meningococcal vaccine as a control. CDR3s include the opening cysteine and the closing phenylalanine or tryptophan. D genes are given only for firm matches. A row's size may be missing; if present it is once, few, many or a size class.

d_gene: NA; v_gene: TRBV19; j_gene: TRBJ1-2; abundance: NA; CDR3aa: CASENQGSLYGYTF; CDR3nt: TGTGCCAGCGAAAACCAGGGTTCGCTATATGGCTACACCTTC
d_gene: NA; v_gene: TRBV19; j_gene: TRBJ2-5; abundance: NA; CDR3aa: CASSMGGTETQYF; CDR3nt: TGTGCCAGTAGTATGGGGGGAACGGAGACCCAGTACTTC
d_gene: NA; v_gene: TRBV25-1; j_gene: TRBJ1-2; abundance: NA; CDR3aa: CASRTELNFGYTF; CDR3nt: TGTGCCAGCAGGACCGAGCTCAACTTTGGCTACACCTTC
d_gene: TRBD1; v_gene: TRBV5-6; j_gene: TRBJ1-5; abundance: NA; CDR3aa: CASSSSGTGQYSNQPQHF; CDR3nt: TGTGCCAGCAGCTCTTCCGGGACAGGACAATATAGCAATCAGCCCCAGCATTTT
d_gene: TRBD2; v_gene: TRBV28; j_gene: TRBJ2-2; abundance: NA; CDR3aa: CASSLVWAGELTGELFF; CDR3nt: TGTGCCAGCAGTTTAGTATGGGCGGGGGAGCTCACCGGGGAGCTGTTTTTT
d_gene: NA; v_gene: TRBV11-2; j_gene: TRBJ2-7; abundance: NA; CDR3aa: CASSLGAGFSYEQYF; CDR3nt: TGTGCCAGCAGCTTAGGGGCAGGCTTCTCCTACGAGCAGTACTTC
d_gene: TRBD2; v_gene: TRBV7-8; j_gene: TRBJ2-2; abundance: NA; CDR3aa: CASSQRTSGGGTGELFF; CDR3nt: TGTGCCAGCAGCCAGAGGACTAGCGGGGGAGGAACCGGGGAGCTGTTTTTT
d_gene: NA; v_gene: TRBV11-3; j_gene: TRBJ2-1; abundance: NA; CDR3aa: CASSPSPEGNEQFF; CDR3nt: TGTGCCAGCAGCCCCAGCCCGGAGGGGAATGAGCAGTTCTTC
d_gene: NA; v_gene: TRBV27; j_gene: TRBJ2-2; abundance: NA; CDR3aa: CASSFGVRHRGSGELFF; CDR3nt: TGTGCCAGCAGTTTCGGGGTCCGTCACCGGGGGAGCGGGGAGCTGTTTTTT
d_gene: NA; v_gene: TRBV24-1; j_gene: TRBJ1-1; abundance: NA; CDR3aa: CATSDSRSGHTEAFF; CDR3nt: TGTGCCACCAGTGATTCGCGGTCGGGCCACACTGAAGCTTTCTTT
d_gene: NA; v_gene: TRBV9; j_gene: TRBJ1-2; abundance: NA; CDR3aa: CASSVVNYGYTF; CDR3nt: TGTGCCAGCAGCGTAGTTAACTATGGCTACACCTTC
d_gene: TRBD1; v_gene: TRBV5-4; j_gene: TRBJ2-1; abundance: NA; CDR3aa: CASSSGTGMGNEQFF; CDR3nt: TGTGCCAGCAGCTCCGGGACAGGGATGGGCAATGAGCAGTTCTTC
d_gene: TRBD2; v_gene: TRBV7-9; j_gene: TRBJ2-5; abundance: NA; CDR3aa: CASSLEKTKRGETQYF; CDR3nt: TGTGCCAGCAGCTTAGAGAAGACCAAGCGGGGGGAGACCCAGTACTTC
d_gene: NA; v_gene: TRBV5-8; j_gene: TRBJ1-4; abundance: NA; CDR3aa: CASSLEGRGGEKLFF; CDR3nt: TGTGCCAGCAGCTTGGAGGGGAGGGGCGGTGAAAAACTGTTTTTT
d_gene: NA; v_gene: TRBV5-1; j_gene: TRBJ1-1; abundance: NA; CDR3aa: CASSYIQGMNTEAFF; CDR3nt: TGCGCCAGCAGCTACATCCAGGGGATGAACACTGAAGCTTTCTTT
d_gene: TRBD1; v_gene: TRBV19; j_gene: TRBJ1-6; abundance: few; CDR3aa: CASSIQGVIGSPLHF; CDR3nt: TGTGCCAGTAGTATCCAGGGGGTTATCGGTTCACCCCTCCACTTT
d_gene: TRBD1; v_gene: TRBV19; j_gene: TRBJ1-5; abundance: NA; CDR3aa: CASSIQATGGSQPQHF; CDR3nt: TGTGCCAGTAGTATCCAGGCGACAGGGGGCAGTCAGCCCCAGCATTTT
d_gene: NA; v_gene: TRBV7-2; j_gene: TRBJ1-6; abundance: NA; CDR3aa: CASTREGSRYSPLHF; CDR3nt: TGTGCCAGCACCCGCGAAGGGTCGCGCTATTCACCCCTCCACTTT
d_gene: TRBD1; v_gene: TRBV19; j_gene: TRBJ1-6; abundance: NA; CDR3aa: CASVGQGFNSPLHF; CDR3nt: TGTGCCAGTGTGGGACAGGGATTTAATTCACCCCTCCACTTT
d_gene: NA; v_gene: TRBV28; j_gene: TRBJ2-1; abundance: once; CDR3aa: CASSLQGGAGNEQFF; CDR3nt: TGTGCCAGCAGTTTACAAGGGGGGGCGGGTAATGAGCAGTTCTTC
d_gene: NA; v_gene: TRBV7-9; j_gene: TRBJ2-2; abundance: once; CDR3aa: CASSQQPWTENTGELFF; CDR3nt: TGTGCCAGCAGTCAGCAGCCCTGGACAGAGAACACCGGGGAGCTGTTTTTT
d_gene: NA; v_gene: TRBV28; j_gene: TRBJ1-1; abundance: NA; CDR3aa: CASSFRSEAFF; CDR3nt: TGTGCCAGCAGTTTTCGGTCTGAAGCTTTCTTT
d_gene: NA; v_gene: TRBV2; j_gene: TRBJ2-5; abundance: NA; CDR3aa: CASSGGQETQYF; CDR3nt: TGTGCCAGCAGTGGGGGTCAAGAGACCCAGTACTTC
d_gene: TRBD2; v_gene: TRBV5-1; j_gene: TRBJ2-1; abundance: NA; CDR3aa: CASSPGLAGGNEQFF; CDR3nt: TGCGCCAGCAGCCCGGGACTAGCGGGGGGGAATGAGCAGTTCTTC
d_gene: NA; v_gene: TRBV29-1; j_gene: TRBJ1-1; abundance: NA; CDR3aa: CSVVMTSEAFF; CDR3nt: TGCAGCGTTGTAATGACATCCGAAGCTTTCTTT
d_gene: NA; v_gene: TRBV14; j_gene: TRBJ2-3; abundance: NA; CDR3aa: CASSQVSTDTQYF; CDR3nt: TGTGCCAGCAGCCAAGTTTCCACAGATACGCAGTATTTT
d_gene: NA; v_gene: TRBV18; j_gene: TRBJ2-7; abundance: NA; CDR3aa: CASSPAKREASEQYF; CDR3nt: TGTGCCAGCTCACCAGCCAAGAGGGAGGCGAGTGAGCAGTACTTC
d_gene: TRBD1; v_gene: TRBV4-1; j_gene: TRBJ1-6; abundance: NA; CDR3aa: CASSQTGLDRDYNSPLHF; CDR3nt: TGCGCCAGCAGCCAGACCGGATTGGACAGGGACTATAATTCACCCCTCCACTTT
d_gene: NA; v_gene: TRBV12-5; j_gene: TRBJ2-1; abundance: NA; CDR3aa: CASGFGQGPYNEQFF; CDR3nt: TGTGCTAGTGGTTTCGGGCAGGGGCCCTACAATGAGCAGTTCTTC
d_gene: NA; v_gene: TRBV29-1; j_gene: TRBJ2-3; abundance: NA; CDR3aa: CSGGEGHQDTQYF; CDR3nt: TGCAGCGGCGGAGAAGGGCATCAAGATACGCAGTATTTT
d_gene: NA; v_gene: TRBV5-1; j_gene: TRBJ2-1; abundance: NA; CDR3aa: CASSLDTSSYNEQFF; CDR3nt: TGCGCCAGCAGCCTCGACACGAGCTCCTACAATGAGCAGTTCTTC
d_gene: NA; v_gene: TRBV27; j_gene: TRBJ2-3; abundance: NA; CDR3aa: CASSLSHGGADTQYF; CDR3nt: TGTGCCAGCAGTTTATCGCACGGGGGCGCAGATACGCAGTATTTT
d_gene: TRBD2; v_gene: TRBV7-2; j_gene: TRBJ2-2; abundance: NA; CDR3aa: CASSLAAGRGKAGELFF; CDR3nt: TGTGCCAGCAGCTTAGCGGCGGGGCGGGGGAAGGCCGGGGAGCTGTTTTTT